These T cell receptor beta chains were read from a single sample in a study of blood T cell repertoires in COVID-19. Profiled with immunoSEQ multiplex PCR; TCRdb holds only in-frame clones, not every one. The data show roughly 110,000 clones, with roughly 83% seen just once and 0.7% to 0.85% held by the top ten. Sequencing was done on a sample of peripheral blood. The origin of the receptors is a woman aged 65 to 85 with acute or convalescent COVID-19. CDR3s include the opening cysteine and the closing phenylalanine or tryptophan. Fields, in order: clone size, V gene, D gene, J gene, CDR3 protein, CDR3 DNA. The D gene is left open where the match is weak. Clone size is not always given. Where it is, it says once, few, many or a class for expanded clones.

>few|TRBV4-2|NA|TRBJ2-1
CASSQEGSSYNEQFF
TGTGCCAGCAGCCAAGAGGGGAGCTCCTACAATGAGCAGTTCTTC
>NA|TRBV7-2|TRBD1|TRBJ1-2
CASSQGQLRF
TGTGCCAGCAGCCAGGGACAGTTACGCTTC
>NA|TRBV6-6|TRBD1|TRBJ1-1
CASSRTGDLGTEAFF
TGTGCCAGCAGTCGAACAGGGGACCTGGGCACTGAAGCTTTCTTT
>few|TRBV19|NA|TRBJ2-1
CASSIFDPRERQFF
TGTGCCAGTAGTATCTTTGATCCCCGAGAACGGCAGTTCTTC
>NA|TRBV13|TRBD2|TRBJ2-7
CASSTLGTSYEQYF
TGTGCCAGCAGCACCCTCGGGACTAGTTACGAGCAGTACTTC
>NA|TRBV2|NA|TRBJ1-5
CATGGDVPNQPQHF
TGTGCCACTGGGGGGGACGTTCCCAATCAGCCCCAGCATTTT
>NA|TRBV11-2|NA|TRBJ1-4
CASSAGVTNEKLFF
TGTGCCAGCAGCGCAGGGGTAACTAATGAAAAACTGTTTTTT
>once|TRBV6-5|TRBD2|TRBJ2-1
CASSWREGLNEQFF
TGTGCCAGTTCCTGGCGGGAGGGCCTTAATGAGCAGTTCTTC
>NA|TRBV18|TRBD2|TRBJ2-3
CASSPTLAGLSDTQYF
TGTGCCAGCTCACCCACATTAGCGGGATTGTCAGATACGCAGTATTTT
>NA|TRBV5-4|NA|TRBJ1-5
CASSSGPSNQPQHF
TGTGCCAGCAGCTCTGGGCCTTCGAATCAGCCCCAGCATTTT
>few|TRBV11-2|TRBD1|TRBJ2-7
CASSSDSGGYSYEQYF
TGTGCCAGCAGCTCCGATTCAGGGGGATACTCCTACGAGCAGTACTTC
>NA|TRBV14|NA|TRBJ2-1
CASSQVIAPHNEQFF
TGTGCCAGCAGCCAAGTGATAGCTCCCCACAATGAGCAGTTCTTC
>many|TRBV2|NA|TRBJ2-6
CASSDWASGANVLTF
TGTGCCAGCAGTGATTGGGCTTCCGGGGCCAACGTCCTGACTTTC
>NA|TRBV28|NA|TRBJ1-3
CASTSGGTAISGNTIYF
TGTGCCAGCACCTCTGGAGGGACCGCTATCTCTGGAAACACCATATATTTT
>NA|TRBV5-1|NA|TRBJ1-6
CASSLDLADNSPLHF
TGCGCCAGCAGCTTAGATTTAGCGGATAATTCACCCCTCCACTTT
>NA|TRBV19|NA|TRBJ2-3
CASSESSTDTQYF
TGTGCCAGTAGTGAGAGTTCCACAGATACGCAGTATTTT